The T cell receptor beta chain described here comes from a study of T cells in Graves' hyperthyroidism and ophthalmopathy. The PBMCs studied were ones that came from about 10 ml fresh peripheral blood. RNA transcripts yielded amplified TCR beta CDR3 regions. RT-PCR in the first round (using the HTBI primer set) targeted the TCR CDR3. MiXCR, applied by TCRdb to the multiplex PCR reads, yields one record per CDR3 protein. The sample records some 770,000 distinct CDR3 sequences, around 15% being singletons. General observations from the study: Most expanded thyroid clonotypes above 0.001 recurred in blood.

Note on this clonotype: The target antigen is unknown.

Trimming stripped 7 bases from V and 3 bases from J, with 15 bases between. The CDR3 is 15 amino acids. Germline CDR1 and CDR2: SNHLY and FYNNEI. The TCR originated in a man aged 18 to 29 with Graves' hyperthyroidism. The specimen sequenced was blood. V and J are TRBV2 and TRBJ1-4; D gene unclear. The CDR3 DNA sequence: TGTGCCAGCACTGGATTGGGGAAACCTAATGAAAAACTGTTTTTT. Protein sequence: CASTGLGKPNEKLFF. Variable domain in full (rest from reference TRBV2 and TRBJ1-4): EPEVTQTPSHQVTQMGQEVILRCVPISNHLYFYWYRQILGQKVEFLVSFYNNEISEKSEIFDDQFSVERPDGSNFTLKIRSTKLEDSAMYFCASTGLGKPNEKLFFGSGTQLSVL.